This T cell receptor (beta chain) is drawn from a study of T cells in Graves' hyperthyroidism and ophthalmopathy. RNA transcripts gave rise to amplified TCR beta CDR3 regions. HTBI primers were used for first-round RT-PCR of the TCR CDR3. TCRdb re-analysed the multiplex PCR reads in MiXCR, keeping a single row per CDR3 protein. The sample includes a few hundred thousand distinct CDR3 sequences, roughly 13% of them seen just once. This clonotype was seen ten or more times. The CDR3 is made up of 16 amino acids. V dropped 6 bases and J dropped 4; count of bases not matched to a gene: 13. Germline CDR1 MDHEN, CDR2 SYDVKM.

Material: blood. The receptor was isolated from a woman between 18 and 30 years old with Graves' hyperthyroidism. The rearrangement joins TRBV28 to TRBJ2-7; 9 nucleotides align to TRBD2. The CDR3 DNA reads TGTGCCAGCAGCCCTGGGGATGCGGGAGGGATTTACGAGCAGTACTTC. It codes for CASSPGDAGGIYEQYF.